Below are 13 T cell receptor beta chains sequenced from a single sample in a study of long-term antiretroviral therapy in people with HIV. With survey level as its setting, the immunoSEQ assay was v3.0. Sequencing used immunoSEQ multiplex PCR; TCRdb keeps in-frame clones, though not all of them. The repertoire holds fewer than 30,000 clones, with 87% as singletons. Here the sequenced sample was unsorted PBMCs, taken 1.8 years before starting antiretroviral therapy. These receptors all come from a man between 50 and 59 years old with HIV.

CDR3 sequence: CATSRDRSLGEQYF. DNA of the CDR3: TGTGCCACCAGCAGAGATAGGTCGCTCGGCGAGCAGTACTTC. The genes are TRBV15 and TRBJ2-7; D unclear. The germline V and J ends were trimmed by 0 bases and 6 bases, with 12 bases remaining between them. CDR1 is LNHNV, CDR2 YYDKDF, per germline (reference sequence). The CDR3 totals 14 residues.

The gene calls are TRBV6-5 and TRBJ2-1; 7 bases are a match to TRBD1. Unmatched junction bases numbered 5, after V lost 6 bases and J lost 6 bases. Germline V gene data show CDR1 as MNHEY and CDR2 as SVGAGI. The CDR3 has 13 residues. CDR3 amino acids: CASSKDRRNEQFF. In DNA, the CDR3 is TGTGCCAGCAGCAAGGACAGGCGCAATGAGCAGTTCTTC.

The gene calls are TRBV5-5 and TRBJ2-5, with 10 nucleotides matching TRBD1. Trimming at V came to 4 bases and at J to 1 base, leaving 13 bases not matched to a gene. Germline loops: CDR1 SGHKS, CDR2 YYEKEE (reference sequence). This CDR3 spans 18 amino acids. DNA of the CDR3: TGTGCCAGCAGCATCGACAGGGGGCGCCCGGGTTTCCAAGAGACCCAGTACTTC. As protein: CASSIDRGRPGFQETQYF.

This clone was found a few times. This chain links TRBV6-5 with TRBJ2-7, with TRBD2 matching over 7 bases. The J segment lost 2 bases and the V segment lost 5 bases, leaving 6 bases of the junction unmatched. This CDR3 contains 14 residues. Germline V gene data show CDR1 as MNHEY and CDR2 as SVGAGI. The CDR3 sequence: CASSGGDYPYEQYF. CDR3 bases: TGTGCCAGCAGTGGGGGGGACTATCCCTACGAGCAGTACTTC.

V gene TRBV30 combines with J gene TRBJ2-2; D is unclear. Trimming stripped 1 base from V and 0 bases from J, with 9 bases between. Germline-derived CDR1 and CDR2 are GTSNPN and SVGIG (reference sequence). The CDR3 runs to 15 residues. The CDR3 bases are TGTGCCTGGAGTGGCGCCTACGCGAACACCGGGGAGCTGTTTTTT. Its protein is CAWSGAYANTGELFF. The whole variable domain, filled in from reference TRBV30 and TRBJ2-2, reads SQTIHQWPATLVQPVGSPLSLECTVEGTSNPNLYWYRQAAGRGLQLLFYSVGIGQISSEVPQNLSASRPQDRQFILSSKKLLLSDSGFYLCAWSGAYANTGELFFGEGSRLTVL.

V and J are TRBV2 and TRBJ2-5; D call uncertain. Trimming took off 4 bases at V and 10 bases at J, with 16 bases between the two ends. The CDR3 has 13 residues. The V gene's germline CDR1 is SNHLY and CDR2 FYNNEI. The CDR3 sequence is CASSALSVVGQYF. DNA of the CDR3: TGTGCCAGCAGTGCTCTTTCGGTTGTAGGCCAGTACTTC.

This clone appeared a single time. CDR3 in DNA: TGCGCCAGCAGCTCGACAGGGGGCGCAGATACGCAGTATTTT. It codes for CASSSTGGADTQYF. The chain has TRBV5-1 and TRBJ2-3; TRBD1 matches 10 bases. V lost 3 bases to trimming and J lost 4 bases; unmatched junction nucleotides: 2. The CDR3 runs 14 residues. CDR1 is SGHRS, CDR2 YFSETQ, per germline.

V usage is TRBV9 and J usage is TRBJ2-5; 7 nucleotides align to TRBD2. CDR3 length: 14 residues. Unmatched junction bases numbered 4, after V lost 0 bases and J lost 5 bases. Germline-derived CDR1 and CDR2 are SGDLS and YYNGEE. DNA of the CDR3: TGTGCCAGCAGCGTAGTGGGAGGGCTCGAGACCCAGTACTTC. Its protein is CASSVVGGLETQYF.

This chain joins TRBV27 and TRBJ2-4; 7 bases agree with TRBD1. J was trimmed by 1 base and V by 3 bases; bases with no gene match: 9. Germline CDR1 is MNHEY and CDR2 is SMNVEV (reference sequence). The CDR3 sequence is 17 residues long. CDR3 region: CASSFYRGAFAKNIQYF. The CDR3 DNA reads as TGTGCCAGCAGTTTTTACAGGGGCGCTTTCGCCAAAAACATTCAGTACTTC.

This chain uses TRBV27 with TRBJ1-1; D not resolved. The germline V gene encodes CDR1 MNHEY and CDR2 SMNVEV (reference sequence). The CDR3 sequence is 15 residues long. The ends were cut back, 5 bases at V and 4 bases at J, with 17 bases in the middle. The CDR3 coding sequence is TGTGCCAGCAGTGGTGCGGGAGGCATAGTCACTGAAGCTTTCTTT. Protein: CASSGAGGIVTEAFF.

The chain employs TRBV4-1 and TRBJ1-4; no clear D. The CDR3 sequence is 18 residues long. Germline CDR1 and CDR2: MGHRA and YSYEKL. V was shortened by 3 bases and J by 0 bases, with 17 bases between the two germline ends. The CDR3 sequence is CASSHPRRSATTNEKLFF. CDR3 bases: TGCGCCAGCAGCCATCCGAGAAGGTCAGCTACAACTAATGAAAAACTGTTTTTT.

The chain employs TRBV7-8 and TRBJ1-3, with D possibly matching TRBD1 (5 bases). Germline V gives CDR1 SGHVS, CDR2 FQNEAQ. The V end was cut by 5 bases, the J end by 0 bases, with 14 bases between. The CDR3 loop spans 16 amino acids. The CDR3 protein is CASSPRGASSGNTIYF. The DNA of the CDR3 is TGTGCCAGCAGCCCCCGAGGGGCCAGCTCTGGAAACACCATATATTTT.

The CDR3 bases are TGTGCCACCAGCAGAGTTTCCAGCCTCTATGGCTACACCTTC. This translates into CATSRVSSLYGYTF. The gene calls are TRBV15 and TRBJ1-2; D is ambiguous. The CDR3 is 14 residues long. Germline V gene lookup returns CDR1 LNHNV and CDR2 YYDKDF (reference sequence). V was shortened by 1 base and J by 4 bases, with 10 bases between the two germline ends.